This T cell receptor beta chain was observed in a study of radiotherapy plus CTLA-4 blockade in lung cancer. On the study more broadly: Of the patients, about 18% showed objective responses and about 30% attained disease control.

This table comes from immunoSEQ multiplex PCR, and its TCRdb copy is limited to in-frame clones, with some not included. Among approximately 47,000 clones listed, roughly 60% were seen once. The V gene lost 4 bases and the J gene lost 5 bases, with 5 bases spanning the gap. Germline V gene data show CDR1 as SNHLY and CDR2 as FYNNEI. The CDR3 length is 11 residues. Points on this clone: No antigen is known for it.

The study's findings and limits: TCR clones originating in tumors grew in number in blood after radiotherapy plus ipilimumab. The best prediction of response reportedly came from early blood T cell clone dynamics, with interferon-beta.

Focal radiation plus CTLA-4 blockade with ipilimumab was given to patients with chemo-refractory metastatic non-small-cell lung cancer. The V and J genes are TRBV2 and TRBJ1-2; the D is unclear. The receptor's source is a human donor with non-small cell lung cancer who had a partial response to radiotherapy plus ipilimumab. The material was peripheral blood, obtained from a patient treated with radiotherapy plus ipilimumab. The CDR3 bases are TGTGCCAGCAGTGTGCGGTATGGCTACACCTTC. It specifies CASSVRYGYTF.